This TCR beta chain is drawn from a study of OX40 agonist ivuxolimab in advanced cancers. Libraries were prepared by immunoSEQ multiplex PCR; TCRdb keeps only in-frame clonotypes and omits some of them. The repertoire consists of approximately 17,000 clones, with around 70% occurring once and the leading ten covering around 15%. The CDR3 is 13 residues long. V shed 3 bases and J shed 7 bases, with 13 bases lying between them. Germline CDR1 LNHDA, CDR2 SQIVND (reference sequence). The chain couples TRBV19 to TRBJ2-7; D remains unclear. The sample here was CD4+ or CD8+ T cells sorted from blood, taken in a trial of the OX40 agonist ivuxolimab. The sequence came from an adult with an advanced solid tumor such as melanoma, head and neck, liver or kidney cancer. CDR3 in amino acids: CASSMPPAGEQYF. The CDR3 nucleotides read TGTGCCAGTAGTATGCCCCCCGCCGGAGAGCAGTACTTC.